This T cell receptor beta chain was recorded in a study of CD8+ T cells in alopecia areata. Study background: The drug, oral tofacitinib, was given to treated patients at 5 to 10 mg twice daily.

Of note for this clone: Its antigen is still unknown.

Noted treatment: oral pan-JAK inhibitor, 5-10 mg twice daily. Findings of the study overall: Significant decreases in scalp clonality and expanded CD8+ clones followed tofacitinib treatment. Compared with normal scalp, lesional scalp had higher clonality and more expanded CD8+ clones. A great number of expanded lesional clones endured in scalp and blood during tofacitinib.

RNA was extracted and reverse transcribed into cDNA as the sequencing template. Profiled with immunoSEQ multiplex PCR; TCRdb holds only in-frame clones, not every one. The sample has fewer than 150,000 clones, approximately 55% seen once; the top ten hold 3% to 4%. Source: CD4+ T cells sorted from blood, taken at week 24, from a patient treated with tofacitinib. This clonotype was sampled from a human donor with alopecia areata.

The CDR3, as DNA: TGTGCCAGCAGTTCACTAGCGGGGGGTGATACGCAGTATTTT. As protein: CASSSLAGGDTQYF. The chain joins TRBV6-6 to TRBJ2-3; 12 nucleotides agree with TRBD2. CDR3 length: 14 residues. The V gene's germline CDR1 is MNHNY and CDR2 SVGAGI (reference sequence). Losses at the gene ends were 4 bases for V and 6 bases for J; bases not matched to a gene: 2.